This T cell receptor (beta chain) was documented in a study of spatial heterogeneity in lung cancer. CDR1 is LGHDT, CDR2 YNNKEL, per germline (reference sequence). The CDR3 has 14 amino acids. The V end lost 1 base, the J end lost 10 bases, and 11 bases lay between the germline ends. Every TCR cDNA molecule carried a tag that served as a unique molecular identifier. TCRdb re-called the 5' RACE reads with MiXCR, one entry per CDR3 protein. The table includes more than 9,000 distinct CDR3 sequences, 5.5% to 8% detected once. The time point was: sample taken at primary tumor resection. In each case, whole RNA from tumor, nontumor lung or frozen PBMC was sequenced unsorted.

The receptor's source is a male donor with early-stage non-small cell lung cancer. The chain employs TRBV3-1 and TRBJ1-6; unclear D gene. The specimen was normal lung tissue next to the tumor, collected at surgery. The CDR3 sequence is CASSQGSLVSPLHF. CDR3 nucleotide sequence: TGTGCCAGCAGCCAAGGATCCTTGGTCTCACCCCTCCACTTT.